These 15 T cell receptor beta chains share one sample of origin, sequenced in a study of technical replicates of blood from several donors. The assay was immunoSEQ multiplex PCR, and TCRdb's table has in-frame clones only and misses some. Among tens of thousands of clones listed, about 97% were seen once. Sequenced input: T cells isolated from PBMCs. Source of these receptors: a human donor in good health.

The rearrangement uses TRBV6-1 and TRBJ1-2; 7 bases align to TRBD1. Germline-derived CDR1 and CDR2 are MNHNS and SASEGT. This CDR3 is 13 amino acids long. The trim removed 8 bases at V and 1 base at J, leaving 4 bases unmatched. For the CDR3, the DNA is TGTGCCAGCTTGACAGGGAATAACTATGGCTACACCTTC. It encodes CASLTGNNYGYTF.

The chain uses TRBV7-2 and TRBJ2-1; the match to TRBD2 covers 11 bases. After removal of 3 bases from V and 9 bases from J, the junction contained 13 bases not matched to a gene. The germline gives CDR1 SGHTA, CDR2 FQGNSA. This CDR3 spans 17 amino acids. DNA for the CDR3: TGTGCCAGCAGCTTGTCACCCGGAACTAGCGGGAGAGGTGAGCAGTTCTTC. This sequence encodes CASSLSPGTSGRGEQFF.

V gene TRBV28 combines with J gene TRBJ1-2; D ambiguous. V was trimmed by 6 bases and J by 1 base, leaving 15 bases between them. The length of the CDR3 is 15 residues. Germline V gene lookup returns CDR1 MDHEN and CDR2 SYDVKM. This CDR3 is CASSLRVSGNYGYTF. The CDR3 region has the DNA TGTGCCAGCAGCCTTCGGGTTTCGGGTAACTATGGCTACACCTTC.

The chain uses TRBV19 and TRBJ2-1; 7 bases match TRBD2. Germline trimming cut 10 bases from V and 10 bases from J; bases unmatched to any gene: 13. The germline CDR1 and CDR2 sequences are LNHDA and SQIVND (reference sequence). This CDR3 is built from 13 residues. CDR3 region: CATRLASLREQFF. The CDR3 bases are TGTGCCACCCGACTAGCCTCTCTAAGGGAGCAGTTCTTC.

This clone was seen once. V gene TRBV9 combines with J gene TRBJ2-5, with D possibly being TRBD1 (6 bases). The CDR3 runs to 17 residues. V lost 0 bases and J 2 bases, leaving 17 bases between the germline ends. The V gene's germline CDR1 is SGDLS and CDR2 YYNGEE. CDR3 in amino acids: CASSVGRGTPSQETQYF. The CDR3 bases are TGTGCCAGCAGCGTAGGTAGGGGGACACCTTCACAAGAGACCCAGTACTTC.

In DNA, the CDR3 is TGTGCCAGCAGTTTGCCACAGGGCCCTAATGAAAAACTGTTTTTT. This translates into CASSLPQGPNEKLFF. The chain employs TRBV28 and TRBJ1-4; TRBD1 might be the D (6 bases). The CDR3 is 15 amino acids. Per germline, CDR1 MDHEN and CDR2 SYDVKM. The V end lost 3 bases, the J end lost 3 bases, and 11 bases lay between the germline ends.

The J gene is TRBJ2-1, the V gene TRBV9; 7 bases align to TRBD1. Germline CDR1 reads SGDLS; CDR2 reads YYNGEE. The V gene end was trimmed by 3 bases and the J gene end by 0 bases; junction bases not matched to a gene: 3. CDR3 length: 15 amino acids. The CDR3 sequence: CASSEQGSSYNEQFF. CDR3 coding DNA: TGTGCCAGCAGCGAACAGGGGAGCTCCTACAATGAGCAGTTCTTC.

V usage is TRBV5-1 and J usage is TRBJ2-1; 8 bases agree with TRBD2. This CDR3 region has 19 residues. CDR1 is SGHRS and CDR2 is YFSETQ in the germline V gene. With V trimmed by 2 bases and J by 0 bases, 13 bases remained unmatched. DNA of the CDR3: TGCGCCAGCAGCTTCCGGACTAGCAACCAGGGTGGCTCCTACAATGAGCAGTTCTTC. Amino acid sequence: CASSFRTSNQGGSYNEQFF.

CDR3 in DNA: TGCGCCAGCAGATTTAACAGAAAAGAGACCCAGTACTTC. As protein: CASRFNRKETQYF. The V call is TRBV5-1, the J call TRBJ2-5, with D unclear. The CDR3 covers 13 residues. Germline CDR1 SGHRS, CDR2 YFSETQ. Trimming stripped 5 bases from V and 3 bases from J, with 11 bases between.

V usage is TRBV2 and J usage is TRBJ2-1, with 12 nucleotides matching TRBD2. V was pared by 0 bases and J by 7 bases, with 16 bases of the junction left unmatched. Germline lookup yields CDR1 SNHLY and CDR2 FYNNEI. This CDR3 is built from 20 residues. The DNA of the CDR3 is TGTGCCAGCAGTGAAGCGTTCCTGAGTCGAGGACTAGCGGGGATAAATGAGCAGTTCTTC. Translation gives CASSEAFLSRGLAGINEQFF.

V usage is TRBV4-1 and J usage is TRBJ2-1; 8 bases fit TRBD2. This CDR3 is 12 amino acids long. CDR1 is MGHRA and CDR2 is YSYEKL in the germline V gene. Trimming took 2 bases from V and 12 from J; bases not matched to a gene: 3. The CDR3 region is CASSQIAGRQFF. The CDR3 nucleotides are TGCGCCAGCAGCCAAATAGCGGGAAGGCAGTTCTTC.

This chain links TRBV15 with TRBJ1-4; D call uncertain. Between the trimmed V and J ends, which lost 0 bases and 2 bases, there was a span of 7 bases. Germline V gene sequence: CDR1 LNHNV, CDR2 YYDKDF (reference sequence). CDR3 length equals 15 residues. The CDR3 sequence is CATSREWSTNEKLFF. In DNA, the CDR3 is TGTGCCACCAGCAGAGAGTGGAGCACTAATGAAAAACTGTTTTTT. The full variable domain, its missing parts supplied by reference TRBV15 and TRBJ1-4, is DAMVIQNPRYQVTQFGKPVTLSCSQTLNHNVMYWYQQKSSQAPKLLFHYYDKDFNNEADTPDNFQSRRPNTSFCFLDIRSPGLGDTAMYLCATSREWSTNEKLFFGSGTQLSVL.

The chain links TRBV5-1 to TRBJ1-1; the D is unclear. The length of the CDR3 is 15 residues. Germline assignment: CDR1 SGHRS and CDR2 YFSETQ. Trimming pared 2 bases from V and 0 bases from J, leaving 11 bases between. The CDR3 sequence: CASSFLADVNTEAFF. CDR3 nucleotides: TGCGCCAGCAGCTTTCTAGCTGACGTGAACACTGAAGCTTTCTTT. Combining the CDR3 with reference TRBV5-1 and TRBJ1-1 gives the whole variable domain KAGVTQTPRYLIKTRGQQVTLSCSPISGHRSVSWYQQTPGQGLQFLFEYFSETQRNKGNFPGRFSGRQFSNSRSEMNVSTLELGDSALYLCASSFLADVNTEAFFGQGTRLTVV.

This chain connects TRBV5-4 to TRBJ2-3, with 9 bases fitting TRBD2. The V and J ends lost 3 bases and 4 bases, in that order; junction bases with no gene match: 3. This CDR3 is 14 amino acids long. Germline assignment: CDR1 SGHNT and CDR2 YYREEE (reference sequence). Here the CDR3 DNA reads TGTGCCAGCAGCTCAGGGACTAGCCCAGATACGCAGTATTTT. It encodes CASSSGTSPDTQYF.

The CDR3 DNA sequence: TGTGCCAGCAAATCACAGGGTCCGAACACTGAAGCTTTCTTT. It yields the protein CASKSQGPNTEAFF. This rearrangement joins TRBV6-5 to TRBJ1-1, with D perhaps TRBD1 (6 bases). CDR1 and CDR2 (germline): MNHEY, SVGAGI. V dropped 7 bases and J dropped 1 base, with 13 bases sitting between them. This CDR3 is 14 amino acids long.